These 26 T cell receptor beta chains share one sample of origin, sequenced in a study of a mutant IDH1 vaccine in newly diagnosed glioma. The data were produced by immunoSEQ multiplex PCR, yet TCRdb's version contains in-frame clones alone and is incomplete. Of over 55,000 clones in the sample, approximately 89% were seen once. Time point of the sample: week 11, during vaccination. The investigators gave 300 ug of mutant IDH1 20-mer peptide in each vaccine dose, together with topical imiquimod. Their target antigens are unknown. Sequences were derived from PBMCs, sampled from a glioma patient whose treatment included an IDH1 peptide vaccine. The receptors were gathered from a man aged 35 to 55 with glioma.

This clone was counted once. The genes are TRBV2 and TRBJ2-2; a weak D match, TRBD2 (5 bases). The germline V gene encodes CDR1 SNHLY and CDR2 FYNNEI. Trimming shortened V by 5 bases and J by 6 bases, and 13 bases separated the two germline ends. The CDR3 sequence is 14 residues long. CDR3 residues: CASSPLAYPGELFF. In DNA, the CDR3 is TGTGCCAGCAGTCCCCTAGCCTATCCCGGGGAGCTGTTTTTT.

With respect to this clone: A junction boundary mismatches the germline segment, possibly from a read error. The DNA for the CDR3 is TGTGCTAGCAGCCTGTCGGGCGCCCAAGAGACCCAGTACTTC. Translated: CASSLSGAQETQYF. V usage is TRBV7-7 and J usage is TRBJ2-5; D uncertain. This CDR3 is 14 amino acids long. Germline CDR1 and CDR2: SSHAT and FNYEAQ (reference sequence). Using reference TRBV7-7 and TRBJ2-5 for the parts outside the CDR3, the full variable domain is GAGVSQSPRYKVTKRGQDVTLRCDPISSHATLYWYQQALGQGPEFLTYFNYEAQPDKSGLPSDRFSAERPEGSISTLTIQRTEQRDSAMYRCASSLSGAQETQYFGPGTRLLVL.

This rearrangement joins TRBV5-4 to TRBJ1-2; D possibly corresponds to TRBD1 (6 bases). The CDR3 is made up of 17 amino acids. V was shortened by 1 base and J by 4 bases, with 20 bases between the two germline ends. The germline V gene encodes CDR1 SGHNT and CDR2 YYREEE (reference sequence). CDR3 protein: CASSLFGQQGRSYGYTF. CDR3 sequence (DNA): TGTGCCAGCAGCTTGTTCGGTCAACAGGGAAGATCCTATGGCTACACCTTC.

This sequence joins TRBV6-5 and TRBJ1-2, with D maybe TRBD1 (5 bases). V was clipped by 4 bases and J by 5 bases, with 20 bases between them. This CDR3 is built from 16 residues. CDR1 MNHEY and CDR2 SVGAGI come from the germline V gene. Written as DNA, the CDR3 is TGTGCCAGCAGTTCCCAGGGACCCCGAAGTGGGTATGGCTACACCTTC. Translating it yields CASSSQGPRSGYGYTF.

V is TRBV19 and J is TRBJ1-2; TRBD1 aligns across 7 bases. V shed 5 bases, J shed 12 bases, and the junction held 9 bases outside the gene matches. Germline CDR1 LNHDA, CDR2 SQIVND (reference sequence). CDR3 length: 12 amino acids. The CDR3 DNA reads TGTGCCAGTAGTTTCCGGGACAGCCGGCACACCTTC. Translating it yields CASSFRDSRHTF.

CDR3 DNA sequence: TGTGCCAGCAGCTTAGTAGGGACAGCATACTACGAGCAGTACTTC. Protein sequence: CASSLVGTAYYEQYF. The chain has TRBV11-2 and TRBJ2-7; TRBD1 matches 7 bases. CDR3 length equals 15 residues. CDR1 and CDR2 (germline): SGHAT, FQNNGV. With 1 base clipped from V and 3 bases from J, the junction kept 6 bases outside the gene matches.

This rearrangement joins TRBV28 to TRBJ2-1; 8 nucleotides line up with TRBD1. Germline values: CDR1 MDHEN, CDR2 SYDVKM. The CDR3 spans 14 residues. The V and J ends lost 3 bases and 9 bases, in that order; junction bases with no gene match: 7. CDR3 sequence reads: CASSFSRGRGEQFF. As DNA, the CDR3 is TGTGCCAGCAGTTTTTCCAGGGGGCGGGGTGAGCAGTTCTTC.

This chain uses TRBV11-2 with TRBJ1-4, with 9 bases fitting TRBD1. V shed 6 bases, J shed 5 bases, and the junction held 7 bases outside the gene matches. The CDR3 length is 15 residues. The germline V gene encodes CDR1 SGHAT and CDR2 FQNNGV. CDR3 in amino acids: CASRPTGTGNEKLFF. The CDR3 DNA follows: TGTGCCAGCAGACCGACCGGGACAGGGAATGAAAAACTGTTTTTT.

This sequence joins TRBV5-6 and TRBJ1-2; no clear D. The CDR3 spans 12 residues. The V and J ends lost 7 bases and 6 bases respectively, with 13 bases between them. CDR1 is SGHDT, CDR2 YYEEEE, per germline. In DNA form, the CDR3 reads TGTGCCAGCCGCTCCACGACCCATGGCTACACCTTC. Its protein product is CASRSTTHGYTF.

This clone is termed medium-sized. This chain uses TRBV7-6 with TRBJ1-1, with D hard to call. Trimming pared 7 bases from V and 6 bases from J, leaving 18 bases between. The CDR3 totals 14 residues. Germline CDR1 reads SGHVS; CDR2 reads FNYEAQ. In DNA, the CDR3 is TGTGCCAGCACCCCATCGGCAGGACCCTCTGAAGCTTTCTTT. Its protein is CASTPSAGPSEAFF.

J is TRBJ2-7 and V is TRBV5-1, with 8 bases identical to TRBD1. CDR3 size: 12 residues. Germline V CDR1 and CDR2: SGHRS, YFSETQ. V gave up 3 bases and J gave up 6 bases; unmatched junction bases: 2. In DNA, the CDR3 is TGCGCCAGCAGCTCTGGACAGGGCGAGCAGTACTTC. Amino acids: CASSSGQGEQYF. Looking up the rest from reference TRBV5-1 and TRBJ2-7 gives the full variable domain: KAGVTQTPRYLIKTRGQQVTLSCSPISGHRSVSWYQQTPGQGLQFLFEYFSETQRNKGNFPGRFSGRQFSNSRSEMNVSTLELGDSALYLCASSSGQGEQYFGPGTRLTVT.

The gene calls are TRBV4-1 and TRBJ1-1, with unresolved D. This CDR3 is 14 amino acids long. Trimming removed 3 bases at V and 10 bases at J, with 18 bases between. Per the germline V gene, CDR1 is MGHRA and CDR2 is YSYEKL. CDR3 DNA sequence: TGCGCCAGCAGCCAGGAGGGCAGCAAGATTACAGCTTTCTTT. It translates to CASSQEGSKITAFF.

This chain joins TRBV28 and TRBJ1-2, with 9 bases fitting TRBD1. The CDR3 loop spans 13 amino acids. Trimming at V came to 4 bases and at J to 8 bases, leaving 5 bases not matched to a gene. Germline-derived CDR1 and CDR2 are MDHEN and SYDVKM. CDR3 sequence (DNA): TGTGCCAGCAGTTCACAGGGGGCAGGCGGCTACACCTTC. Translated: CASSSQGAGGYTF.

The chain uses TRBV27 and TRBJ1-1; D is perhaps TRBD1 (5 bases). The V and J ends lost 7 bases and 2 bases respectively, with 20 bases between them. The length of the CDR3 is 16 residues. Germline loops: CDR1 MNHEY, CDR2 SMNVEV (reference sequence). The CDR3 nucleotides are TGTGCCAGCACTCCCGCCTCGGGGGGAGGAAACACTGAAGCTTTCTTT. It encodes CASTPASGGGNTEAFF.

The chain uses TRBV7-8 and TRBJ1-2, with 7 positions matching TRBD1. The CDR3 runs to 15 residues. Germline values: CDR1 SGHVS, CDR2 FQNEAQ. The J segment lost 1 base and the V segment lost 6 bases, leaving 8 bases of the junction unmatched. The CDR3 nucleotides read TGTGCCAGCAGTGCCGGGACAGCATATAACTATGGCTACACCTTC. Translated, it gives CASSAGTAYNYGYTF.

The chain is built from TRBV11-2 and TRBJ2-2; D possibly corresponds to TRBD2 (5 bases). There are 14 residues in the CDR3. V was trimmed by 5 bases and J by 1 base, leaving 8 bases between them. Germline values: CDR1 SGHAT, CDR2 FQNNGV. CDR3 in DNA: TGTGCCAGCAGCCGACGGGGGAACACCGGGGAGCTGTTTTTT. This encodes CASSRRGNTGELFF.

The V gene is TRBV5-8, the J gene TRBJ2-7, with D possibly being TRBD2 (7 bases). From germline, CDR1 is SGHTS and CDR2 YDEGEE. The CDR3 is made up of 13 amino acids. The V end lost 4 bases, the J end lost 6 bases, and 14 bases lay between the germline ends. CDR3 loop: CASSAGRGGEQYV. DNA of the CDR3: TGTGCCAGCAGCGCAGGTAGGGGGGGCGAGCAGTACGTC.

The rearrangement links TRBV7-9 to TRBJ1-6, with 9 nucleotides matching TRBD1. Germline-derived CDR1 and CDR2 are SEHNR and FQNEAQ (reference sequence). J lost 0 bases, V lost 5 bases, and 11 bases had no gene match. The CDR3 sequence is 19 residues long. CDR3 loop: CASSLTGTGTRSYNSPLHF. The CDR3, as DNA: TGTGCCAGCAGCCTCACCGGGACAGGGACCCGCTCCTATAATTCACCCCTCCACTTT.

The DNA of the CDR3 is TGTGCCAGCTCACCACCGATCGGACAAGGTAGAGAGACCCAGTACTTC. It yields the protein CASSPPIGQGRETQYF. The V call is TRBV18, the J call TRBJ2-5; tentative D call: TRBD1 (5 bases). The CDR3 has 16 residues. Trimming shortened V by 0 bases and J by 4 bases, and 15 bases separated the two germline ends. The germline V gene has CDR1 KGHSH and CDR2 LQKENI.

In DNA, the CDR3 is TGCGCCAGCAACGCCGCGACCGGGGGAGAGACCCAGTACTTC. This encodes CASNAATGGETQYF. The chain couples TRBV5-1 to TRBJ2-5; possible D gene TRBD2, 6 bases. V gave up 6 bases and J gave up 4 bases, with 16 bases separating them. The CDR3 contains 14 residues. Germline-derived CDR1 and CDR2 are SGHRS and YFSETQ. Looking up the rest from reference TRBV5-1 and TRBJ2-5 gives the full variable domain: KAGVTQTPRYLIKTRGQQVTLSCSPISGHRSVSWYQQTPGQGLQFLFEYFSETQRNKGNFPGRFSGRQFSNSRSEMNVSTLELGDSALYLCASNAATGGETQYFGPGTRLLVL.

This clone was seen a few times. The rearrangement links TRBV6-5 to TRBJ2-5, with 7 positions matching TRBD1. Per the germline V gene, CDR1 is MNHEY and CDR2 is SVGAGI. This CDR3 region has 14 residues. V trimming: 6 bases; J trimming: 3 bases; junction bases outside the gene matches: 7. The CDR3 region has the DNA TGTGCCAGCAGGACAGGGACAGTGAAAGAGACCCAGTACTTC. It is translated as CASRTGTVKETQYF.

The chain's CDR3 is CASSVTGDGYTF. CDR3 nucleotides: TGTGCCAGCTCAGTGACAGGGGACGGCTACACCTTC. V is TRBV18 and J is TRBJ1-2, with 8 bases identical to TRBD1. Germline lookup yields CDR1 KGHSH and CDR2 LQKENI. Trimming removed 5 bases from V and 8 bases from J; junction bases left unmatched: 4. The CDR3 spans 12 residues.

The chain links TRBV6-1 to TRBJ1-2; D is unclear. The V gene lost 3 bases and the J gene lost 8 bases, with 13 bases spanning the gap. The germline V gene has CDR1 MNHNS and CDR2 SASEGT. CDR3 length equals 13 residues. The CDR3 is CASSDQSDGGYTF. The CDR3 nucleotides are TGTGCCAGCAGTGACCAGTCAGACGGGGGCTACACCTTC.

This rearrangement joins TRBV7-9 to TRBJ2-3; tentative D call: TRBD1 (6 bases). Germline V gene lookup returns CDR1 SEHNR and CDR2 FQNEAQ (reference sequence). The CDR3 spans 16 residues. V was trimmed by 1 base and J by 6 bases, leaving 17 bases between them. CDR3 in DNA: TGTGCCAGCAGCTTAGTGGTCCGACAGGAGGTGGATACGCAGTATTTT. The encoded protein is CASSLVVRQEVDTQYF.

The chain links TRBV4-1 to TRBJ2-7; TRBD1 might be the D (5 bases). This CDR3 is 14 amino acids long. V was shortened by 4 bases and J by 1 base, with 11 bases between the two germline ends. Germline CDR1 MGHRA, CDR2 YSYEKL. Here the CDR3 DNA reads TGCGCCAGCAGCCCCTACCAGGGTTCCTACGAGCAGTACTTC. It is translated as CASSPYQGSYEQYF.

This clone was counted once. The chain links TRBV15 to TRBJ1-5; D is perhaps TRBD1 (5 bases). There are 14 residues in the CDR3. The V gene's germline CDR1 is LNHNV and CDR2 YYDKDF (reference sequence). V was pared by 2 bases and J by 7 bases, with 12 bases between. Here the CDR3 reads CATSRLGVGQPQHF. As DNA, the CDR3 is TGTGCCACCAGCAGATTAGGGGTTGGGCAGCCCCAGCATTTT.